This TCR beta chain was sequenced during a study of beta chain features in type 1 diabetes. Study at large: Examination spanned about 110 million sorted cells from all samples.

What was sequenced were expressed TCRB transcripts, since all of the isolated RNA had been reverse transcribed. Clones were sequenced by immunoSEQ multiplex PCR, and TCRdb holds only the in-frame ones, with some missing. The table has 620,000 or so clones, 15% to 17% seen once; the top ten hold approximately 0.087%. Per the germline V gene, CDR1 is SGHRS and CDR2 is YFSETQ. Trimming cost V 0 bases and J 4 bases; bases outside gene matches: 5. The length of the CDR3 is 16 residues. The V call is TRBV5-1, the J call TRBJ2-1, with 9 bases aligning to TRBD1. The sequenced material came from naive CD4+ T cells from blood. This sequence originates from a man younger than 35 in good health. The CDR3 sequence is CASSLGGTGSYNEQFF. Here the CDR3 DNA reads TGCGCCAGCAGCTTGGGCGGGACAGGGAGTTACAATGAGCAGTTCTTC.